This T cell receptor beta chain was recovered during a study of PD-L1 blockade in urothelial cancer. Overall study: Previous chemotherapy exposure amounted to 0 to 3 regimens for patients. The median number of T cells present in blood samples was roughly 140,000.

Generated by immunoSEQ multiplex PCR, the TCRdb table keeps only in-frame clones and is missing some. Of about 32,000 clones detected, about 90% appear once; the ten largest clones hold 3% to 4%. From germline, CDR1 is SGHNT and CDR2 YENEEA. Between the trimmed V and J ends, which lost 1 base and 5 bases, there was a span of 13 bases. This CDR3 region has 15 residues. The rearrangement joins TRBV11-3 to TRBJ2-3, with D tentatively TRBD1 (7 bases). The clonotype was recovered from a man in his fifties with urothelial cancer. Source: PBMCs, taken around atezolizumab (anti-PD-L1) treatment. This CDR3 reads CASSLGAGGGDTQYF. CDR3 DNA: TGTGCCAGCAGCTTAGGAGCAGGGGGAGGAGATACGCAGTATTTT.